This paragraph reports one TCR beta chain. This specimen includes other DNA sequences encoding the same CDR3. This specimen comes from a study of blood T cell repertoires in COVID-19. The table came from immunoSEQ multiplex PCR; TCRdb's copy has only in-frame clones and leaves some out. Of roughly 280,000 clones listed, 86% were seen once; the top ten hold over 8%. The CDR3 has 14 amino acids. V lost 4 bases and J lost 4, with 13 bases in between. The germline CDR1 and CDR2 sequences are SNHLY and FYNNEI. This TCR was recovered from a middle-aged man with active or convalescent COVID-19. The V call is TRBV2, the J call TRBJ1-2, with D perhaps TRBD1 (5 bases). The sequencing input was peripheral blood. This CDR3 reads CASSAAGGGYGYTF. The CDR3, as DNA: TGTGCCAGCAGTGCGGCGGGGGGAGGCTATGGCTACACCTTC.